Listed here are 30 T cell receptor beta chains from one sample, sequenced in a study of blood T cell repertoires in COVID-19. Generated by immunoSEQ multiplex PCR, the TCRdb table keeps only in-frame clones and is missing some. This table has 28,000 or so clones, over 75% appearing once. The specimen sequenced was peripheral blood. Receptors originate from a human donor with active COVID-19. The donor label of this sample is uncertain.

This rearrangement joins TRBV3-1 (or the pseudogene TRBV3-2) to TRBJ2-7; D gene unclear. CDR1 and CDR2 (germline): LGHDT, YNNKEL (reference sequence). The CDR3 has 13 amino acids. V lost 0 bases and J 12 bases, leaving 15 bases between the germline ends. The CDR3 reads CASSQDPREVRYF. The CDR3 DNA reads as TGTGCCAGCAGCCAAGACCCACGCGAGGTCCGGTACTTC.

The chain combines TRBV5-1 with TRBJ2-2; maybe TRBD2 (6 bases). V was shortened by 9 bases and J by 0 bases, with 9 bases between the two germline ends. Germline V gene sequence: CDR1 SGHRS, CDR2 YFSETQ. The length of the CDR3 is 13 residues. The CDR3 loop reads CATRDSNTGELFF. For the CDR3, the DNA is TGCGCCACCAGGGACTCGAACACCGGGGAGCTGTTTTTT.

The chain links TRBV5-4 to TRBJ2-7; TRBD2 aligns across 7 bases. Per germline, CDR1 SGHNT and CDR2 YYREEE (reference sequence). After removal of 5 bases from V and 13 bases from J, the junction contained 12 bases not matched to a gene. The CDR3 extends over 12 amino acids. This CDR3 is CASRATGGPLYF. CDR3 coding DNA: TGTGCCAGCAGGGCCACGGGGGGACCCCTCTACTTC.

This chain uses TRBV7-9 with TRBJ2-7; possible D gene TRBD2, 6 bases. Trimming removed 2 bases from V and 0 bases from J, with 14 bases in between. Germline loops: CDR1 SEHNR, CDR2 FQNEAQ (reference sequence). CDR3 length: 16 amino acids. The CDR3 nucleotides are TGTGCCAGCAGCTTAAGCGGGTGGGACCGCTCCTACGAGCAGTACTTC. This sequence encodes CASSLSGWDRSYEQYF.

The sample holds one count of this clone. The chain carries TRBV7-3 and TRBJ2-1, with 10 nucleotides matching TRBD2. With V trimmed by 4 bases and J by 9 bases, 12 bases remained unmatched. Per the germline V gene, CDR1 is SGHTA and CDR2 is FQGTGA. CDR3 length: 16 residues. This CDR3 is CASSSLGAGGQSEQFF. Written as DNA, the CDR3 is TGTGCCAGCAGCTCCCTAGGAGCGGGGGGGCAAAGTGAGCAGTTCTTC.

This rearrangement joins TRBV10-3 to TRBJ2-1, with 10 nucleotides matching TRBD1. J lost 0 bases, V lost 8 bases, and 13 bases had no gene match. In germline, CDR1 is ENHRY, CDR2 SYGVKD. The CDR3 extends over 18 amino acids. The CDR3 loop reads CAIGPGQGLLSSYNEQFF. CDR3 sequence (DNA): TGTGCCATCGGTCCGGGACAGGGGCTCTTGAGCTCCTACAATGAGCAGTTCTTC.

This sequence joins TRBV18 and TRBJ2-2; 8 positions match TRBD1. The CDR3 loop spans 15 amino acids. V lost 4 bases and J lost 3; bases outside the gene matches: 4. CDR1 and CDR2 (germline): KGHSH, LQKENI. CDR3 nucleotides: TGTGCCAGCTCACTATCGGACAGGGACACCGGGGAGCTGTTTTTT. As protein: CASSLSDRDTGELFF.

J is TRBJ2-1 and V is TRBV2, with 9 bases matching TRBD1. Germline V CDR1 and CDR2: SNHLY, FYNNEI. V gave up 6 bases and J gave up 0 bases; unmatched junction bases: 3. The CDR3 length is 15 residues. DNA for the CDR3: TGTGCCAGCAGAATGGACAGGGGCTCCTACAATGAGCAGTTCTTC. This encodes CASRMDRGSYNEQFF.

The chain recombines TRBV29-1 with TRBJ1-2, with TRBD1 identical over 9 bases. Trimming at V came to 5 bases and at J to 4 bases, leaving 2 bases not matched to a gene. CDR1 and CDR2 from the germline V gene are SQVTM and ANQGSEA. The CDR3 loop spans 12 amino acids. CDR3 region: CSVSGQGYGYTF. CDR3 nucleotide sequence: TGCAGCGTTTCGGGACAGGGCTATGGCTACACCTTC.

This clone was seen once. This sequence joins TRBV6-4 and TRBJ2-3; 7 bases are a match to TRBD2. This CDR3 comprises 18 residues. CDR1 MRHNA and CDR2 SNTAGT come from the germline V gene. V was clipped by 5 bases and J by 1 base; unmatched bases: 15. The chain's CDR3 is CASSRAPSGMSGTDTQYF. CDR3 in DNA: TGTGCCAGCAGTCGGGCGCCTAGCGGCATGTCAGGCACAGATACGCAGTATTTT.

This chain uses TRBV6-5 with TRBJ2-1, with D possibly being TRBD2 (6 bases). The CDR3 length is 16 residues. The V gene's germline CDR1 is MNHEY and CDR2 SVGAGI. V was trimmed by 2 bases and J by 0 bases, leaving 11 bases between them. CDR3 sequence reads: CASSYAIGSSYNEQFF. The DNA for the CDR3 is TGTGCCAGCAGTTACGCTATCGGGAGCTCCTACAATGAGCAGTTCTTC.

DNA for the CDR3: TGTGCCAGCAGCGTTACAGGGGGCGGTGTGGTCGGGGAGCTGTTTTTT. Its protein product is CASSVTGGGVVGELFF. The V gene is TRBV9, the J gene TRBJ2-2; TRBD1 matches 9 bases. From germline, CDR1 is SGDLS and CDR2 YYNGEE. J was trimmed by 7 bases and V by 2 bases; bases with no gene match: 9. The CDR3 runs to 16 residues.

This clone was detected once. CDR3: CASSSGPTQHF. CDR3 sequence (DNA): TGTGCCAGCAGCTCAGGGCCAACCCAGCATTTT. J is TRBJ1-5 and V is TRBV12-3 or TRBV12-4; a possible D gene is TRBD1 (5 bases). V lost 6 bases, J lost 11 bases, and 11 bases lay in between. The CDR3 length is 11 residues.

As DNA, the CDR3 is TGCAGTGCTAGTGGACAGGGTTATGGCAATCAGCCCCAGCATTTT. Amino acids: CSASGQGYGNQPQHF. The V and J genes are TRBV20-1 and TRBJ1-5, with TRBD1 matching over 8 bases. Per the germline V gene, CDR1 is DFQATT and CDR2 is SNEGSKA (reference sequence). Germline trimming cut 3 bases from V and 2 bases from J; bases unmatched to any gene: 6. This CDR3 region has 15 residues.

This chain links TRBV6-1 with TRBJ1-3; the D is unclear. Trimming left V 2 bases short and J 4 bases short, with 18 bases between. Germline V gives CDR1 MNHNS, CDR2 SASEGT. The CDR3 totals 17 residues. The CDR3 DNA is TGTGCCAGCAGTGAAATGGCAGCGGAGGGTCGGGGAAACACCATATATTTT. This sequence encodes CASSEMAAEGRGNTIYF.

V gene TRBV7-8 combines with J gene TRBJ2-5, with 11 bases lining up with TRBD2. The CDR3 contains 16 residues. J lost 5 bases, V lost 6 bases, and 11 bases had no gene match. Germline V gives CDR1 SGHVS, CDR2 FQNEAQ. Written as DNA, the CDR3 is TGTGCCAGCAGTCTGGGGACTAGCGGCCTCGCGGAGACCCAGTACTTC. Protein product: CASSLGTSGLAETQYF.

The CDR3 region is CASSVDPTGSSYNEQFF. CDR3 DNA sequence: TGTGCCAGCAGCGTAGACCCTACAGGGAGCTCCTACAATGAGCAGTTCTTC. The chain has TRBV9 and TRBJ2-1, with D possibly being TRBD1 (6 bases). The CDR3 is 17 amino acids. The V gene's germline CDR1 is SGDLS and CDR2 YYNGEE. Trimming left V 0 bases short and J 0 bases short, with 13 bases between.

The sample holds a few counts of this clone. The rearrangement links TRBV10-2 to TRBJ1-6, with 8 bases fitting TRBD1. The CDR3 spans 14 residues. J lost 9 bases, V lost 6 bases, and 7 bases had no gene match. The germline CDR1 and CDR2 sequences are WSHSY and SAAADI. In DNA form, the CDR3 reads TGCGCCAGCAGCTCGGACAGGGAAGGTTCACCCCTCCACTTT. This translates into CASSSDREGSPLHF.

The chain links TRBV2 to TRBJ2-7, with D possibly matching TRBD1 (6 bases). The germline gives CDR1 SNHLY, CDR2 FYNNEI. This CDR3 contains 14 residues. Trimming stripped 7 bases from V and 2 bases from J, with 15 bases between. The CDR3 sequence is CASISLTGTYEQYF. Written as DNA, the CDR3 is TGTGCCAGCATTAGCCTGACAGGAACCTACGAGCAGTACTTC.

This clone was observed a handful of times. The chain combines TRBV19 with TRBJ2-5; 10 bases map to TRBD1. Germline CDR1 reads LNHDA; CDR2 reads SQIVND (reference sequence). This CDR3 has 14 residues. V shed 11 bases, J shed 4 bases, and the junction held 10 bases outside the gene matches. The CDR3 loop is CAGRQGASGETQYF. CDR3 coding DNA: TGTGCCGGAAGACAGGGGGCGTCTGGAGAGACCCAGTACTTC.

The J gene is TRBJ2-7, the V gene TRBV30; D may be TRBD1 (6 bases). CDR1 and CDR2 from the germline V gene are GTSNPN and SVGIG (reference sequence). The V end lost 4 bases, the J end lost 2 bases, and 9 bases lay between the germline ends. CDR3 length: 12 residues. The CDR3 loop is CAWTDRPYEQYF. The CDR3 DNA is TGTGCCTGGACGGACAGACCCTACGAGCAGTACTTC.

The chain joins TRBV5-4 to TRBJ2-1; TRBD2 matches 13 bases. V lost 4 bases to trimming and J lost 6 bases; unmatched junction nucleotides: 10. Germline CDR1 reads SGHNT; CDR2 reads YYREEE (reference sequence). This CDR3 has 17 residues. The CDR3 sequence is CASSPNQLAGGSNEQFF. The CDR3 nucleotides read TGTGCCAGCAGCCCTAACCAACTAGCGGGAGGGAGCAATGAGCAGTTCTTC.

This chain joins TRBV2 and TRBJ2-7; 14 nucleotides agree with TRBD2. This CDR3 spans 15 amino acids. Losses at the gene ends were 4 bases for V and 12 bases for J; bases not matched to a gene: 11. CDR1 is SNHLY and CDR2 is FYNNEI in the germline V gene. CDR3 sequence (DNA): TGTGCCAGCAGTGGGTTCGGGACTAGCGGGAGAGGGCTGTACTTC. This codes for CASSGFGTSGRGLYF.

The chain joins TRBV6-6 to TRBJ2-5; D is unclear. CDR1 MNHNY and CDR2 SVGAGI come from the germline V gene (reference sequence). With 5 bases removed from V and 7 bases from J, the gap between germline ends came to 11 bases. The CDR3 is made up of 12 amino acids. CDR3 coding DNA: TGTGCCAGCAGTGACAAACCCTGGACCCAGTACTTC. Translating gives CASSDKPWTQYF.

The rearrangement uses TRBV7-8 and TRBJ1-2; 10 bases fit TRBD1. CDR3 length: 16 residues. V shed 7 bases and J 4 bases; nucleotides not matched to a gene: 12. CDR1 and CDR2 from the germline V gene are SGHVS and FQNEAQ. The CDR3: CASIRIGTGEIYGYTF. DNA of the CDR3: TGTGCCAGCATACGAATCGGGACAGGGGAAATCTATGGCTACACCTTC.

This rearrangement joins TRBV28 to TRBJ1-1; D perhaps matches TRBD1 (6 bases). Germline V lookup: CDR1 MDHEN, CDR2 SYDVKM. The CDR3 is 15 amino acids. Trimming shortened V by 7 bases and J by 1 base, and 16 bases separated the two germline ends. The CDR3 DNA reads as TGTGCCAGCACCGAAGGGGGGGTGGGGAACACTGAAGCTTTCTTT. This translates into CASTEGGVGNTEAFF.

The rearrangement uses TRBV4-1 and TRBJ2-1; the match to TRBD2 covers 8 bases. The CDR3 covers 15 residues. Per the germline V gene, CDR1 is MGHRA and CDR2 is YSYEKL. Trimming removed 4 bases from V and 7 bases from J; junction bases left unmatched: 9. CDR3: CASSRTGTSVNEQFF. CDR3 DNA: TGCGCCAGCAGCCGGACCGGGACTAGTGTTAATGAGCAGTTCTTC.

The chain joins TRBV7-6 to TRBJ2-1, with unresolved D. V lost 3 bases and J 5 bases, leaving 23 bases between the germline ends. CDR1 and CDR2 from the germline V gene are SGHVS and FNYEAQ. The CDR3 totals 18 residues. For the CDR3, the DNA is TGTGCCAGCAGCTTCCCCCGTGGTCAGCGCGACCCGCACAATGAGCAGTTCTTC. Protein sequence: CASSFPRGQRDPHNEQFF.

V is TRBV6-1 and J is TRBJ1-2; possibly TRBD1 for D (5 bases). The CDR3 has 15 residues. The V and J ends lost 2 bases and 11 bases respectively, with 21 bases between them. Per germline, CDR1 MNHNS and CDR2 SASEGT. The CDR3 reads CASSEPRWDLRGYTF. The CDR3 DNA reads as TGTGCCAGCAGTGAACCCAGGTGGGATCTACGGGGGTACACCTTC.

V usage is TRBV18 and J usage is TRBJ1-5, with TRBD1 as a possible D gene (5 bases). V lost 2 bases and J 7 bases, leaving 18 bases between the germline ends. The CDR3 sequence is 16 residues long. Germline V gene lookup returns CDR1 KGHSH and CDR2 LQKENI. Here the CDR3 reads CASSPGAARSEQPQHF. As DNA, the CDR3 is TGTGCCAGCTCACCAGGGGCCGCGAGGTCGGAGCAGCCCCAGCATTTT.